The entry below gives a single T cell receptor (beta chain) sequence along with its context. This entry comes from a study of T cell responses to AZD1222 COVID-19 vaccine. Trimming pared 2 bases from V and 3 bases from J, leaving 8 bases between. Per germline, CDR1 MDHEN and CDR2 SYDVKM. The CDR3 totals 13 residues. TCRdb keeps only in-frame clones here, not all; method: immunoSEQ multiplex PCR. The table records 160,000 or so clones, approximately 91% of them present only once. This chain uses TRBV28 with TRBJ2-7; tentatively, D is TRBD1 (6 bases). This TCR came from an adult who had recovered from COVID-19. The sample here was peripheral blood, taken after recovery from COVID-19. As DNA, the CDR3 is TGTGCCAGCAGTTTAAAAGGGGGCTACGAGCAGTACTTC. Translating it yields CASSLKGGYEQYF.